Given below is one TCR beta chain in context. Its antigen is currently unknown. Looked up from germline, CDR1 is DFQATT and CDR2 is SNEGSKA (reference sequence). This CDR3 has 15 amino acids. Losses at the gene ends were 2 bases for V and 3 bases for J; bases not matched to a gene: 5. Caucasian individuals from Russia who were healthy and aged about 6 to 95 acted as donors. Primed by a sample-barcoded 5' primer and a J-beta primer mix, a second PCR proceeded for roughly 7 to 12 cycles. Every cDNA was tagged by a template-switch adaptor with 12 random nucleotides. TCRdb used MiXCR to reprocess the 5' RACE reads, holding one entry per CDR3 protein. The data contain roughly 800,000 distinct CDR3 sequences, approximately 55% of them singletons. This sample was included in a study of blood T cells in healthy people across ages. Study-level points and caveats: Naive T cell percentage showed a strong correlation with the diversity of TCR beta.

The origin of this receptor is a man older than 75 in good health. The V gene is TRBV20-1, the J gene TRBJ1-4, with 8 bases aligning to TRBD1. What was sequenced was blood. As DNA, the CDR3 is TGCAGTGCTAGACCAGGGGGCTCGGCTAATGAAAAACTGTTTTTT. Translating it yields CSARPGGSANEKLFF.